These T cell receptor beta chains were read from a single sample in a study of control samples from healthy donors and cancer patients. The method was immunoSEQ multiplex PCR; TCRdb's version includes in-frame clones alone and lacks a portion of them. The data show 250,000 to 300,000 clones, around 79% seen once. The specimen was PBMCs. All receptors come from a woman aged 60 to 75 with lung cancer. The CDR3 runs from the conserved cysteine through the conserved F or W. The order of the fields is J gene, D gene, V gene, clone size, CDR3 DNA, CDR3 protein. A D gene is named only where the DNA matches it firmly. Clone size is given for some rows only: seen once, a few or many times, or a class if the clone is expanded.

TRBJ2-7	TRBD1	TRBV5-1	once	TGCGCCAGCAGCCTGGGACAGGGGGACGAGCAGTACTTC	CASSLGQGDEQYF
TRBJ2-7	TRBD1	TRBV7-9	.	TGTGCCAGCAGCGACCGGGACAGGGGGGTCTACGAGCAGTACTTC	CASSDRDRGVYEQYF
TRBJ2-7	.	TRBV5-5	once	TGTGCCAGCAGCCCCCTTGGGGGACCCAACGAGCAGTACTTC	CASSPLGGPNEQYF
TRBJ1-1	TRBD1	TRBV5-4	.	TGTGCCAGCAGGGGCGGGACAGGGGAGAAGGCTTTCTTT	CASRGGTGEKAFF
TRBJ1-3	.	TRBV3-1/TRBV3-2	few	TGTGCCAGCAGCCAAGGGTCGAGGTCTGGAAACACCATATATTTT	CASSQGSRSGNTIYF
TRBJ1-2	TRBD1	TRBV9	.	TGTGCCAGCAGCTGGGGACAGGGGGGAGGCTACACCTTC	CASSWGQGGGYTF
TRBJ2-3	TRBD1	TRBV7-9	.	TGTGCCAGCAGCTTCGGGACAGCAGGGGATACGCAGTATTTT	CASSFGTAGDTQYF
TRBJ2-1	TRBD2	TRBV5-6	.	TGTGCCAGCAGCTTAGCGGGAGTTTTTTGGAATGAGCAGTTCTTC	CASSLAGVFWNEQFF
TRBJ2-5	.	TRBV7-7	.	TGTGCCAGCAGTTCCGGGATGGAAGAGACCCAGTACTTC	CASSSGMEETQYF
TRBJ2-2	.	TRBV5-1	.	TGCGCCAGCAGCCCCCCGGGGGCCGGGGAGCTGTTTTTT	CASSPPGAGELFF
TRBJ1-1	TRBD1	TRBV19	.	TGTGCCAGTAGGCCTCCAGGGGGCTGGAACACTGAAGCTTTCTTT	CASRPPGGWNTEAFF
TRBJ2-2	.	TRBV5-1	once	TGCGCCAGCAGCGTACCGACGGCCGGGGAGCTGTTTTTT	CASSVPTAGELFF
TRBJ2-5	.	TRBV19	.	TGTGCCAGTAGTATAGTAGGGGATGAGGAGACCCAGTACTTC	CASSIVGDEETQYF
TRBJ2-2	TRBD2	TRBV5-5	once	TGTGCCAGCAGCTTTAGGACTAGCGAGAACACCGGGGAGCTGTTTTTT	CASSFRTSENTGELFF
TRBJ2-1	TRBD2	TRBV5-8	few	TGTGCCAGCAGCGAGGATAGCGGGATACGCGAGCAGTTCTTC	CASSEDSGIREQFF
TRBJ2-5	.	TRBV10-1	.	TGCGCCAGCAGTGAGTTTGCAGGGTTAGGAGAGACCCAGTACTTC	CASSEFAGLGETQYF
TRBJ2-1	.	TRBV19	.	TGTGCCAGTAGTTCCCGGGACAAACCCCTAAATTGGAAGCAGTTCTTC	CASSSRDKPLNWKQFF
TRBJ2-3	TRBD2	TRBV9	.	TGTGCCAGCAGGTCTGAGCGGGAGGATCTCACAGATACGCAGTATTTT	CASRSEREDLTDTQYF
TRBJ2-5	TRBD2	TRBV28	.	TGTGCCAGCACCATAGCGGGGGGGTGGGAGACCCAGTACTTC	CASTIAGGWETQYF
TRBJ2-3	.	TRBV7-2	.	TGTGCCAGCAGTTGGGACGCCAATGCCGATACGCAGTATTTT	CASSWDANADTQYF
TRBJ2-4	.	TRBV2	.	TGTGCCAGCAGTCCCGCGACCGTAAACATTCAGTACTTC	CASSPATVNIQYF
TRBJ1-1	.	TRBV5-1	.	TGCGCCAGCAGCTCCGGGATGAACACTGAAGCTTTCTTT	CASSSGMNTEAFF
TRBJ2-3	TRBD2	TRBV7-3	.	TGTGCCAGCAGCGCTTCTTCTAGCGGGGGTGATACGCAGTATTTT	CASSASSSGGDTQYF
TRBJ1-6	.	TRBV3-1/TRBV3-2	few	TGTGCCAGCAGCCAGCAAGGGGGGGATTCACCCCTCCACTTT	CASSQQGGDSPLHF
TRBJ1-5	.	TRBV7-2	.	TGTGCCAGCAGCTTTTCGGGGGAAAATCAGCCCCAGCATTTT	CASSFSGENQPQHF
TRBJ1-6	.	TRBV20-1	once	TGCAGTGCTAGTTGGAGCGGGAATGCCAATTCACCCCTCCACTTT	CSASWSGNANSPLHF
TRBJ1-6	TRBD1	TRBV18	.	TGTGCCAGCTCACTGTCGGGACAGGGTAATTCACCCCTCCACTTT	CASSLSGQGNSPLHF
TRBJ1-1	.	TRBV10-3	.	TGTGCCATCAGTGACAGGGAGAACACTGAAGCTTTCTTT	CAISDRENTEAFF
TRBJ2-2	.	TRBV14	once	TGTGCCAGCAGCCCCACCGGGACTCAGAACACCGGGGAGCTGTTTTTT	CASSPTGTQNTGELFF
TRBJ1-1	TRBD1	TRBV28	.	TGTGCCAGCAGTCCGGCAGGGGGCCCGAAAACTGAAGCTTTCTTT	CASSPAGGPKTEAFF
TRBJ2-1	TRBD2	TRBV11-2	.	TGTGCCTCGCGGGAGGCGGAGTACAATGAGCAGTTCTTC	CASREAEYNEQFF